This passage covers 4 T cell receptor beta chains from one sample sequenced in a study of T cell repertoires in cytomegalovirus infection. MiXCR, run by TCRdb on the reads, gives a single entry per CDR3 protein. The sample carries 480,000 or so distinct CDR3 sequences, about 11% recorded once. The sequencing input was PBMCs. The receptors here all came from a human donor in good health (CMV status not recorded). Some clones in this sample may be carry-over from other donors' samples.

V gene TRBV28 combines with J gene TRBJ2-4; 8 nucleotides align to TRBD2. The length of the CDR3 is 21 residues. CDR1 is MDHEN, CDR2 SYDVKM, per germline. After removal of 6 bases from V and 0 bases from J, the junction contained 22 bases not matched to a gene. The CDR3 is CASSGGAQGLGVRLAKNIQYF. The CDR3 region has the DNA TGTGCCAGCAGCGGGGGGGCCCAGGGACTAGGAGTTCGCTTAGCCAAAAACATTCAGTACTTC.

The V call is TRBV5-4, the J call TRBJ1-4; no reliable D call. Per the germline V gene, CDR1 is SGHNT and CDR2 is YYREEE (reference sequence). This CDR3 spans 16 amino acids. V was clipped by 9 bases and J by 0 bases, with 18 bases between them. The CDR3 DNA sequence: TGTGCCACCTCGGCAGGAGGAGCGGCAACTAATGAAAAACTGTTTTTT. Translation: CATSAGGAATNEKLFF.

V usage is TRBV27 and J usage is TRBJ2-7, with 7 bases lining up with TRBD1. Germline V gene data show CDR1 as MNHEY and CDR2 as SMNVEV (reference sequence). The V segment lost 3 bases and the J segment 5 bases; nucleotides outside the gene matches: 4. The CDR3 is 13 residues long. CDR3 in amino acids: CASSFGQANEQYF. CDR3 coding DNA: TGTGCCAGCAGTTTCGGACAGGCGAACGAGCAGTACTTC.

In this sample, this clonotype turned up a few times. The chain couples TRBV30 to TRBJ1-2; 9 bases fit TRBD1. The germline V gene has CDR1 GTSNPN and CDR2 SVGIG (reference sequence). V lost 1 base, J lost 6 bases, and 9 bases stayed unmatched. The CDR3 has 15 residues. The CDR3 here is CAWSATGTGKDGYTF. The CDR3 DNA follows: TGTGCCTGGAGTGCAACCGGGACAGGGAAGGATGGCTACACCTTC.